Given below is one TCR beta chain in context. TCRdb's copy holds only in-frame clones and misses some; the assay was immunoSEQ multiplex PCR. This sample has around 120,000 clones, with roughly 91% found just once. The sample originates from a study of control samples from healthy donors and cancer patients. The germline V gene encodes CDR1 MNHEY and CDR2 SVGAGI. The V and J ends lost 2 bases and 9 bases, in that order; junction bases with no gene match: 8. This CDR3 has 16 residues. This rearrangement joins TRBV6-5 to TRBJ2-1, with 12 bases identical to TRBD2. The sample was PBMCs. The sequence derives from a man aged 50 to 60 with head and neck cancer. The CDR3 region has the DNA TGTGCCAGCAGTTACCCGACTAGCGGGGGCCTCTCTGAGCAGTTCTTC. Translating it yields CASSYPTSGGLSEQFF.